A selection of T cell receptor beta chains follows, all from one sample in a study of regulatory T cells in long-lasting Graves disease. Each CDR3 protein is one row after TCRdb ran MiXCR on the multiplex PCR reads. The sample yields hundreds of thousands of distinct CDR3 sequences, less than 15% seen once. These same data were also listed under a study on T cells in Graves' hyperthyroidism and ophthalmopathy.

Material: peripheral blood mononuclear cells (PBMCs), obtained at new diagnosis, from a patient treated with antithyroid drugs. The source is a young man with Graves disease. Each CDR3 is given with its conserved first and last residue. D genes are given only for firm matches. A row's size may be missing; if present it is once, few, many or a size class.

clone size: few
J gene: TRBJ2-7
V gene: TRBV27
D gene: .
CDR3 DNA: TGTGCCAGCAAAAGCGGAAGCTCCTACGAGCAGTACTTC
CDR3 protein: CASKSGSSYEQYF

clone size: .
J gene: TRBJ2-3
V gene: TRBV25-1
D gene: .
CDR3 DNA: TGTGCCAGCAGTTCCCACCAGGGAAGCACAGATACGCAGTATTTT
CDR3 protein: CASSSHQGSTDTQYF

clone size: many
J gene: TRBJ2-7
V gene: TRBV12-3/TRBV12-4
D gene: .
CDR3 DNA: TGTGCCAGCAGCTTACAAGGCTACGAGCAGTACTTC
CDR3 protein: CASSLQGYEQYF

clone size: many
J gene: TRBJ2-1
V gene: TRBV18
D gene: TRBD2
CDR3 DNA: TGTGCCAGCTCACCAGCAGGACTAGCGGGAGTTGAGCAGTTCTTC
CDR3 protein: CASSPAGLAGVEQFF

clone size: many
J gene: TRBJ1-1
V gene: TRBV10-3
D gene: .
CDR3 DNA: TGTGCCATCAGGGCCACTAACTGGGGTGACACTGAAGCTTTCTTT
CDR3 protein: CAIRATNWGDTEAFF

clone size: few
J gene: TRBJ2-5
V gene: TRBV20-1
D gene: TRBD2
CDR3 DNA: TGCAGTGCTAGAGATATCAGCGGGAGGCAAGAGACCCAGTACTTC
CDR3 protein: CSARDISGRQETQYF

clone size: many
J gene: TRBJ2-7
V gene: TRBV13
D gene: TRBD1
CDR3 DNA: TGTGCCAGCAGCCCCCCCTCAGGGGGCGACGAGCAGTACTTC
CDR3 protein: CASSPPSGGDEQYF

clone size: few
J gene: TRBJ2-2
V gene: TRBV6-1
D gene: .
CDR3 DNA: TGTGCCAGCAACCTCAGACTAGACGGGGAGCTGTTTTTT
CDR3 protein: CASNLRLDGELFF

clone size: .
J gene: TRBJ1-5
V gene: TRBV5-6
D gene: .
CDR3 DNA: TGTGCCAGCAGCAGTACAGGGACCCAGCCCCAGCATTTT
CDR3 protein: CASSSTGTQPQHF

clone size: .
J gene: TRBJ2-7
V gene: TRBV10-3
D gene: .
CDR3 DNA: TGTGCCACCTTGTCAGGCAAAGTCTACGAGCAGTACTTC
CDR3 protein: CATLSGKVYEQYF

clone size: many
J gene: TRBJ2-3
V gene: TRBV6-1
D gene: .
CDR3 DNA: TGTGCCATATACGGGATCCCCACAGATACGCAGTATTTT
CDR3 protein: CAIYGIPTDTQYF

clone size: many
J gene: TRBJ2-7
V gene: TRBV2
D gene: TRBD2
CDR3 DNA: TGTGCCAGCAGTCTACTAGCGGGAGAAGGCTACGAGCAGTACTTC
CDR3 protein: CASSLLAGEGYEQYF

clone size: many
J gene: TRBJ2-3
V gene: TRBV11-2
D gene: TRBD2
CDR3 DNA: TGTGCCAGCAGCATCGTCCCGGGACTAGTTGATACGCAGTATTTT
CDR3 protein: CASSIVPGLVDTQYF

clone size: .
J gene: TRBJ2-7
V gene: TRBV6-1
D gene: .
CDR3 DNA: TGTGCCAGCACGAAGGACCGTGGGACCTACGAGCAGTACTTC
CDR3 protein: CASTKDRGTYEQYF

clone size: many
J gene: TRBJ2-5
V gene: TRBV10-1
D gene: .
CDR3 DNA: TGCGCCAGCAGTGATCCTCAAGGGGCCCAAGAGACCCAGTACTTC
CDR3 protein: CASSDPQGAQETQYF

clone size: many
J gene: TRBJ1-2
V gene: TRBV5-1
D gene: TRBD1
CDR3 DNA: TGCGCCAGCAGCTCGTCGACAGGGGGCACCTATGGCTACACCTTC
CDR3 protein: CASSSSTGGTYGYTF

clone size: many
J gene: TRBJ2-7
V gene: TRBV2
D gene: TRBD1
CDR3 DNA: TGTGCCTCTATCGACAGGGGGCGTCGCGACGAGCAGTACTTC
CDR3 protein: CASIDRGRRDEQYF

clone size: many
J gene: TRBJ1-2
V gene: TRBV10-2
D gene: .
CDR3 DNA: TGCGCCAGCAGCCCCGGGGAGATTGCCTACACCTTC
CDR3 protein: CASSPGEIAYTF

clone size: .
J gene: TRBJ2-5
V gene: TRBV15
D gene: .
CDR3 DNA: TGTGCCACCGGCAGAGACACTCTCCAAGAGACCCAGTACTTC
CDR3 protein: CATGRDTLQETQYF

clone size: .
J gene: TRBJ2-6
V gene: TRBV10-3
D gene: TRBD2
CDR3 DNA: TGTGCCATCACTAGCGGGAACTCTGGGGCCAACGTCCTGACTTTC
CDR3 protein: CAITSGNSGANVLTF

clone size: many
J gene: TRBJ1-5
V gene: TRBV20-1
D gene: .
CDR3 DNA: TGCAGTGCTAGAGGGACTACCAATCAGCCCCAGCATTTT
CDR3 protein: CSARGTTNQPQHF

clone size: .
J gene: TRBJ2-4
V gene: TRBV25-1
D gene: TRBD1
CDR3 DNA: TGTGCCAGCGGTGACAGGGGGAAAAACATTCAGTACTTC
CDR3 protein: CASGDRGKNIQYF

clone size: many
J gene: TRBJ2-3
V gene: TRBV6-2/TRBV6-3
D gene: .
CDR3 DNA: TGTGCCAGCGGGGTCCCGGGGCCCAAAGGGGCAGATACGCAGTATTTT
CDR3 protein: CASGVPGPKGADTQYF

clone size: many
J gene: TRBJ2-1
V gene: TRBV29-1
D gene: .
CDR3 DNA: TGCAGCGTTGAAGGGGTTAGCGGAAACTCTCCCTCCGATGAGCAGTTCTTC
CDR3 protein: CSVEGVSGNSPSDEQFF

clone size: few
J gene: TRBJ2-2
V gene: TRBV10-2
D gene: .
CDR3 DNA: TGCGCCAGCAGTGAAGTGGACACCGGGGAGCTGTTTTTT
CDR3 protein: CASSEVDTGELFF

clone size: few
J gene: TRBJ2-7
V gene: TRBV3-1
D gene: .
CDR3 DNA: TGTGCCAGCAGCCACCCCGGACAGACCGCCGAGCAGTACTTC
CDR3 protein: CASSHPGQTAEQYF

clone size: .
J gene: TRBJ1-1
V gene: TRBV24-1
D gene: TRBD1
CDR3 DNA: TGTGCCACCAGTGATTCGACAGGGGTGGAAGCTTTCTTT
CDR3 protein: CATSDSTGVEAFF

clone size: few
J gene: TRBJ2-2
V gene: TRBV6-2/TRBV6-3
D gene: .
CDR3 DNA: TGTGCCAGCAGTTACCGAGGGGTGCATGGCGGGGAGCTGTTTTTT
CDR3 protein: CASSYRGVHGGELFF

clone size: many
J gene: TRBJ2-7
V gene: TRBV20-1
D gene: .
CDR3 DNA: TGCAGTGCTAGGGTCGGTAGCAGTCGGGAGCAGTACTTC
CDR3 protein: CSARVGSSREQYF

clone size: .
J gene: TRBJ2-2
V gene: TRBV12-3/TRBV12-4
D gene: .
CDR3 DNA: TGTGCCAGTTCGGTTGGGCAGGAAGGCACCGGGGAGCTGTTTTTT
CDR3 protein: CASSVGQEGTGELFF

clone size: .
J gene: TRBJ2-7
V gene: TRBV6-1
D gene: .
CDR3 DNA: TGTGCCAGCAGTGAAGTGGAATCAATCTACGAGCAGTACTTC
CDR3 protein: CASSEVESIYEQYF

clone size: many
J gene: TRBJ2-7
V gene: TRBV20-1
D gene: .
CDR3 DNA: TGCAGTGCTAGAGATCTTGGACTACCCTACGAGCAGTACTTC
CDR3 protein: CSARDLGLPYEQYF

clone size: many
J gene: TRBJ2-2
V gene: TRBV7-2
D gene: TRBD2
CDR3 DNA: TGTGCCAGCAGCTTAGCGGGGGGGATCACCGGGGAGCTGTTTTTT
CDR3 protein: CASSLAGGITGELFF

clone size: few
J gene: TRBJ2-2
V gene: TRBV27
D gene: .
CDR3 DNA: TGTGCCAGCAGTTTATATACTCGGCAGTCGAACACCGGGGAGCTGTTTTTT
CDR3 protein: CASSLYTRQSNTGELFF

clone size: many
J gene: TRBJ1-1
V gene: TRBV20-1
D gene: TRBD1
CDR3 DNA: TGCAGTGCTACCACGGACAGGGTAGAAGCTTTCTTT
CDR3 protein: CSATTDRVEAFF

clone size: few
J gene: TRBJ2-1
V gene: TRBV4-2
D gene: TRBD2
CDR3 DNA: TGTGCCAGCAGCCTTATGGGACTAGCGGGAGACAATGAGCAGTTCTTC
CDR3 protein: CASSLMGLAGDNEQFF

clone size: many
J gene: TRBJ2-3
V gene: TRBV11-3
D gene: .
CDR3 DNA: TGTGCCAGCAGCTTATCGTGGGGGAGCACAGATACGCAGTATTTT
CDR3 protein: CASSLSWGSTDTQYF

clone size: many
J gene: TRBJ2-1
V gene: TRBV25-1
D gene: .
CDR3 DNA: TGTGCCAGCAGGGTCGGGATAAGTCCCAATGAGCAGTTCTTC
CDR3 protein: CASRVGISPNEQFF

clone size: many
J gene: TRBJ2-3
V gene: TRBV10-2
D gene: TRBD2
CDR3 DNA: TGCGCCAGCAGTGAGCAGGGGACGGGAGGGATCAGGAATACGCAGTATTTT
CDR3 protein: CASSEQGTGGIRNTQYF

clone size: many
J gene: TRBJ1-3
V gene: TRBV20-1
D gene: .
CDR3 DNA: TGCAGTGCTAACCAGGGAAACACCATATATTTT
CDR3 protein: CSANQGNTIYF

clone size: few
J gene: TRBJ1-2
V gene: TRBV4-1
D gene: .
CDR3 DNA: TGCGCCAGCAGCCAAGGGGGTTACAACTATGGCTACACCTTC
CDR3 protein: CASSQGGYNYGYTF

clone size: .
J gene: TRBJ2-3
V gene: TRBV20-1
D gene: .
CDR3 DNA: TGCAGTGCTAGAGATCGCAGAGGCCTCACAGATACGCAGTATTTT
CDR3 protein: CSARDRRGLTDTQYF

clone size: many
J gene: TRBJ2-7
V gene: TRBV7-2
D gene: TRBD2
CDR3 DNA: TGTGCCAGCAGCGAGCGGACTAGCGGGCCCTACGAGCAGTACTTC
CDR3 protein: CASSERTSGPYEQYF

clone size: .
J gene: TRBJ2-1
V gene: TRBV12-3/TRBV12-4
D gene: .
CDR3 DNA: TGTGCCAGCAGTTTATTGGAGGGCCTGTACAATGAGCAGTTCTTC
CDR3 protein: CASSLLEGLYNEQFF

clone size: .
J gene: TRBJ2-7
V gene: TRBV5-1
D gene: TRBD1
CDR3 DNA: TGCGCCAGCAGCTCGGCCGGGACAGGGACCTCCTACGAGCAGTACTTC
CDR3 protein: CASSSAGTGTSYEQYF

clone size: many
J gene: TRBJ2-1
V gene: TRBV24-1
D gene: .
CDR3 DNA: TGTGCCACCAGCGACGGGACAAATGGCAATGAGCAGTTCTTC
CDR3 protein: CATSDGTNGNEQFF

clone size: .
J gene: TRBJ2-2
V gene: TRBV27
D gene: .
CDR3 DNA: TGTGCCAGCCTGTGGGCCGGGGAGCTGTTTTTT
CDR3 protein: CASLWAGELFF

clone size: many
J gene: TRBJ1-5
V gene: TRBV2
D gene: .
CDR3 DNA: TGTGCCAGCAGTGAAGCGTTGGGAGGACAGCGGAAGATTCAGCCCCAGCATTTT
CDR3 protein: CASSEALGGQRKIQPQHF

clone size: .
J gene: TRBJ2-3
V gene: TRBV19
D gene: TRBD2
CDR3 DNA: TGTGCTACCAGCGGGAGGGCCCATCTGGGAGATACGCAGTATTTT
CDR3 protein: CATSGRAHLGDTQYF

clone size: .
J gene: TRBJ2-1
V gene: TRBV18
D gene: .
CDR3 DNA: TGTGCCAGCTCACCACCGTCGAGGGAGTATGCCGATGAGCAGTTCTTC
CDR3 protein: CASSPPSREYADEQFF

clone size: many
J gene: TRBJ2-5
V gene: TRBV12-3/TRBV12-4
D gene: .
CDR3 DNA: TGTGCCAGCGCGACTGGTCGACAAGAGACCCAGTACTTC
CDR3 protein: CASATGRQETQYF

clone size: .
J gene: TRBJ2-4
V gene: TRBV2
D gene: .
CDR3 DNA: TGTGCCAGCAGTGAGGGCCGGACCAAAAACATTCAGTACTTC
CDR3 protein: CASSEGRTKNIQYF

clone size: .
J gene: TRBJ2-1
V gene: TRBV10-3
D gene: TRBD2
CDR3 DNA: TGTGCCGTCAGTGAGACTTGGACTAGCACCCATTCCTACAATGAGCAGTTCTTC
CDR3 protein: CAVSETWTSTHSYNEQFF

clone size: few
J gene: TRBJ2-1
V gene: TRBV29-1
D gene: .
CDR3 DNA: TGCAGCGTTGGCCGGAACAATGAGCAGTTCTTC
CDR3 protein: CSVGRNNEQFF

clone size: .
J gene: TRBJ2-1
V gene: TRBV5-8
D gene: TRBD2
CDR3 DNA: TGTGCCAGCAGCTTTACTAGCGGGAATATACCGAGCTCCTACAATGAGCAGTTCTTC
CDR3 protein: CASSFTSGNIPSSYNEQFF

clone size: many
J gene: TRBJ1-6
V gene: TRBV2
D gene: TRBD1
CDR3 DNA: TGTGCCAGCCACCTCTACTGGGACAGGGCAAATTCACCCCTCCACTTT
CDR3 protein: CASHLYWDRANSPLHF

clone size: few
J gene: TRBJ2-5
V gene: TRBV5-1
D gene: TRBD2
CDR3 DNA: TGCGCCAGCAGCACGCGACTAGCGGGAGCTACGGAGACCCAGTACTTC
CDR3 protein: CASSTRLAGATETQYF

clone size: many
J gene: TRBJ2-1
V gene: TRBV7-2
D gene: .
CDR3 DNA: TGTGCCAGCAGCTTATTGAGCAATGAGCAGTTCTTC
CDR3 protein: CASSLLSNEQFF

clone size: many
J gene: TRBJ1-1
V gene: TRBV20-1
D gene: TRBD1
CDR3 DNA: TGCAGTGCTAGGTGGACAGGGAGGAGCACTGAAGCTTTCTTT
CDR3 protein: CSARWTGRSTEAFF